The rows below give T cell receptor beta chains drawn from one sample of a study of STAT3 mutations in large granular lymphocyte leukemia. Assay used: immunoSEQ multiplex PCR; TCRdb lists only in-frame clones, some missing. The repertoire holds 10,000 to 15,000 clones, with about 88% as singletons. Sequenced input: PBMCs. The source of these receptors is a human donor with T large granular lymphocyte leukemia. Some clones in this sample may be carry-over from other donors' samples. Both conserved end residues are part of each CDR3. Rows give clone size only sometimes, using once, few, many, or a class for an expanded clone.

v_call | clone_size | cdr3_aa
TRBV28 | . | CASSSGTSELSETQYF
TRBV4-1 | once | CASSQRGSGGYTF
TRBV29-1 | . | CSVSTTGSGETQYF
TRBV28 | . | CASRPVRGPQHF
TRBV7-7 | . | CASSLGTGGRETQYF
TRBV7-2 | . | CASSLEGGTNQPQHF
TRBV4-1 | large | CASSRLPQGTFAGELFF
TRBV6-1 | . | CASSEAPGYYGYTF
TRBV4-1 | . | CASSLGFSRYEQYF
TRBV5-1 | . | CASSLEAAVRVEAFF
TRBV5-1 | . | CASTLAGGTSTDTQYF
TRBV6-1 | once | CASSVGENPNYGYTF
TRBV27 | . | CASSLGTSPAYNEQFF
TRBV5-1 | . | CASSLQGSVGTGELFF
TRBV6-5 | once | CASSYTGTGAGYTF
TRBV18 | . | CASSPSGGANTGELFF
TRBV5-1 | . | CASSLGGDNQPQHF
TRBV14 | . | CASSQGSGRSTDTQYF
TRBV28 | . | CASSFNYGQGAAGTNEKLFF
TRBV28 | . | CASSGDSVAKNIQYF
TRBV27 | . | CASSLEGNEKLFF
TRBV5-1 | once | CASSLDGTPADEQFF
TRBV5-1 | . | CASSSLGEGEKLFF
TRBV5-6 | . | CASSLATGRGYTEAFF
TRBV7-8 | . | CASSLQASGRVLNEQFF
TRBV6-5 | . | CASSRRTGSTDTQYF
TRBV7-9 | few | CASSGGTLYGYTF
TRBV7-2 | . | CASSFATGTGGTEAFF
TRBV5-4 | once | CASSAGLAGELFF
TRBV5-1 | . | CASSPLPGTSYNEQFF
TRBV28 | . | CASSFFGISGNTIYF
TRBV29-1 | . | CSVGGLAGSYEQYF
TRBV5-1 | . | CASRAGTSSTDTQYF
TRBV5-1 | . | CASSLTGSNTEAFF
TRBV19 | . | CASSPNRGGGTEAFF
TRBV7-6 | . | CASSRRGQPQHF
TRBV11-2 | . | CASSLGWDQPQHF
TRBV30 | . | CAGTGIVNTGELFF
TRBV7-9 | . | CASSLGGNGGYTF
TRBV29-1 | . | CSVGDRGGGYTF
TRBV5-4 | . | CASSPAGTEYNEQFF
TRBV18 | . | CASSPPGTSAFYEQYF
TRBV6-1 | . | CASSPEDGGYGYTF
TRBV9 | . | CASSLQSRQQNPYGYTF
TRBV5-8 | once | CASSLGTRVGEQYF